This T cell receptor (beta chain) was recovered during a study of T cells in Graves' hyperthyroidism and ophthalmopathy. Findings and limits, study-wide: For ophthalmopathy, model prediction preceded onset by a median about 6.2 months.

The germline CDR1 and CDR2 sequences are SGDLS and YYNGEE. Trimming at V came to 2 bases and at J to 5 bases, leaving 4 bases not matched to a gene. The CDR3 runs 14 residues. Absent ophthalmopathy progression within 18 months defined stable Graves' hyperthyroidism. Researchers amplified the TCR beta CDR3 regions from RNA transcripts. Initially, a first-round RT-PCR of the TCR CDR3 employed the HTBI primer set. TCRdb re-analysed the multiplex PCR reads in MiXCR, keeping a single row per CDR3 protein. Among about 400,000 distinct CDR3 sequences listed, 15% were seen once. This clonotype appeared a few times. Antigen specificity is unknown.

The source of this sequence is a woman younger than 45 with Graves' hyperthyroidism. The chain has TRBV9 and TRBJ1-5, with TRBD1 matching over 7 bases. Sample: blood. The CDR3 spells CASSVDRSDQPQHF. In DNA form, the CDR3 reads TGTGCCAGCAGCGTGGACAGGAGCGATCAGCCCCAGCATTTT. The full variable domain, in which reference TRBV9 and TRBJ1-5 provide the parts outside the CDR3, is DSGVTQTPKHLITATGQRVTLRCSPRSGDLSVYWYQQSLDQGLQFLIQYYNGEERAKGNILERFSAQQFPDLHSELNLSSLELGDSALYFCASSVDRSDQPQHFGDGTRLSIL.